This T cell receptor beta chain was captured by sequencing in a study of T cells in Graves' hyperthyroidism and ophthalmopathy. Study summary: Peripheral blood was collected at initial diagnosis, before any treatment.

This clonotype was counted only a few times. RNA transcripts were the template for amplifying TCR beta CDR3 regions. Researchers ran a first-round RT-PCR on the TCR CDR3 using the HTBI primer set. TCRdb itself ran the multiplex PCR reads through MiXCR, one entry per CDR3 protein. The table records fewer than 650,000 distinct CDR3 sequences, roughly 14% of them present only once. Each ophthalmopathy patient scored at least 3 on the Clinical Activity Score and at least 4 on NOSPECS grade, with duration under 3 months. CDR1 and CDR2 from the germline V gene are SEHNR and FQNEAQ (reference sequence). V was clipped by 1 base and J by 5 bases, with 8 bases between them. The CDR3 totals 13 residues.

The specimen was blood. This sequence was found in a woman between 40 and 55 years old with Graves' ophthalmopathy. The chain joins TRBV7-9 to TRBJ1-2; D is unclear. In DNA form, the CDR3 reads TGTGCCAGCAGCTTAGATAGCCGGTATGGCTACACCTTC. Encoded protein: CASSLDSRYGYTF. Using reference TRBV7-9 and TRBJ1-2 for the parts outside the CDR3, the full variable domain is DTGVSQNPRHKITKRGQNVTFRCDPISEHNRLYWYRQTLGQGPEFLTYFQNEAQLEKSRLLSDRFSAERPKGSFSTLEIQRTEQGDSAMYLCASSLDSRYGYTFGSGTRLTVV.